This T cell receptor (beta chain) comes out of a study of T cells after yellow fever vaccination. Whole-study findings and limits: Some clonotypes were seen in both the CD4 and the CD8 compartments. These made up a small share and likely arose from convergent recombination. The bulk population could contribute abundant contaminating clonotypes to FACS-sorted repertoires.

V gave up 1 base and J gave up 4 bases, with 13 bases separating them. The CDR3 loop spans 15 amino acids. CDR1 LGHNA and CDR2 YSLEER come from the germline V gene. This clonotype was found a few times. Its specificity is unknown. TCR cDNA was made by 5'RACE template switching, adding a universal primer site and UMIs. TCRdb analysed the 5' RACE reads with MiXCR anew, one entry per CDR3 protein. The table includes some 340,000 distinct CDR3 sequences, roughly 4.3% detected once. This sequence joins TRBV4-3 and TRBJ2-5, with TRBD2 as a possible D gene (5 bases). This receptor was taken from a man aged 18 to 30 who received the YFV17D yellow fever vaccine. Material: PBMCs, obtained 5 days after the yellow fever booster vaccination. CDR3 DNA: TGCGCCAGCAGCCAAGGGCTCGGGGTGTCAGAGACCCAGTACTTC. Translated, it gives CASSQGLGVSETQYF.